One and the same sample provided the 6 T cell receptor beta chains below, sequenced in a study of blood T cell repertoires in COVID-19. Libraries were prepared by immunoSEQ multiplex PCR; TCRdb keeps only in-frame clonotypes and omits some of them. The sample contains tens of thousands of clones, roughly nine tenths of which appear only once. What was sequenced was peripheral blood. The receptor source for this set is a human donor in a cohort sampled during active COVID-19.

In DNA form, the CDR3 reads TGCGCCAGCAGCCAAGTAGCCCTAGCGGGGCCCGCCTATTTT. It specifies CASSQVALAGPAYF. The V and J genes are TRBV4-1 and TRBJ2-3, with 9 bases that match TRBD2. With 1 base clipped from V and 15 bases from J, the junction kept 11 bases outside the gene matches. Germline-derived CDR1 and CDR2 are MGHRA and YSYEKL. The CDR3 runs 14 residues.

CDR3 sequence reads: CASSLWQASYEQYF. In nucleotides, the CDR3 is TGTGCCAGCAGCTTGTGGCAGGCCTCCTACGAGCAGTACTTC. This chain joins TRBV5-6 and TRBJ2-7, with D unclear. CDR3 length: 14 residues. The V and J ends lost 1 base and 0 bases respectively, with 8 bases between them. CDR1 SGHDT and CDR2 YYEEEE come from the germline V gene. Full variable domain (outside the CDR3, taken from reference TRBV5-6 and TRBJ2-7): DAGVTQSPTHLIKTRGQQVTLRCSPKSGHDTVSWYQQALGQGPQFIFQYYEEEERQRGNFPDRFSGHQFPNYSSELNVNALLLGDSALYLCASSLWQASYEQYFGPGTRLTVT.

The genes are TRBV5-1 and TRBJ2-1, with D maybe TRBD2 (5 bases). Trimming removed 1 base from V and 4 bases from J, with 12 bases in between. The germline V gene has CDR1 SGHRS and CDR2 YFSETQ. This CDR3 is 15 amino acids long. In DNA, the CDR3 is TGCGCCAGCAGCTTGCCCAGCGGATCTTACAATGAGCAGTTCTTC. Encoded protein: CASSLPSGSYNEQFF.

This clone came up a few times. The V call is TRBV9, the J call TRBJ1-3, with no clear D. The CDR3 contains 17 residues. Germline V CDR1 and CDR2: SGDLS, YYNGEE. With 0 bases removed from V and 0 bases from J, the gap between germline ends came to 13 bases. The CDR3 region is CASSVAGQTSSGNTIYF. The CDR3 bases are TGTGCCAGCAGCGTAGCTGGGCAGACGAGCTCTGGAAACACCATATATTTT.

V usage is TRBV7-2 and J usage is TRBJ2-1; 9 nucleotides match TRBD2. The CDR3 has 14 residues. Trimming took 5 bases from V and 6 from J; bases not matched to a gene: 5. CDR1 is SGHTA and CDR2 is FQGNSA in the germline V gene. The CDR3 loop is CASSDRLAANEQFF. The CDR3 coding sequence is TGTGCCAGCAGCGATCGACTAGCGGCCAATGAGCAGTTCTTC.

The chain links TRBV19 to TRBJ1-1; TRBD1 agrees at 8 bases. V was pared by 5 bases and J by 8 bases, with 10 bases of the junction left unmatched. Germline V gives CDR1 LNHDA, CDR2 SQIVND (reference sequence). The CDR3 is 14 residues long. CDR3 loop: CASSDRTGLPEAFF. CDR3 coding DNA: TGTGCCAGTAGTGACAGGACAGGGCTACCCGAAGCTTTCTTT.